Shown below are 15 T cell receptor beta chains from a single sample sequenced in a study of blood T cell repertoires in COVID-19. Only in-frame clones appear in the TCRdb table, and some are missing; sequencing was by immunoSEQ multiplex PCR. The sample yields approximately 160,000 clones, 84% seen once. The specimen was peripheral blood. These receptors were collected from a woman aged 45 to 65 in a cohort sampled during active or convalescent COVID-19.

V usage is TRBV7-9 and J usage is TRBJ1-6, with TRBD1 matching 8 bases. J was trimmed by 8 bases and V by 2 bases; bases with no gene match: 11. The CDR3 covers 17 residues. Per germline, CDR1 SEHNR and CDR2 FQNEAQ (reference sequence). The CDR3 reads CASSLTRGQGRDSPLHF. The CDR3 DNA reads as TGTGCCAGCAGCTTAACCCGAGGACAGGGTCGGGATTCACCCCTCCACTTT.

V is TRBV4-1 and J is TRBJ2-4; 15 nucleotides match TRBD2. J gave up 7 bases and V 3 bases, and 7 bases lay outside the gene matches. The germline gives CDR1 MGHRA, CDR2 YSYEKL. This CDR3 has 17 amino acids. The CDR3 DNA reads as TGCGCCAGCAGCCACAGGACTAGCGGGGGGGCAAGCAACATTCAGTACTTC. Its protein product is CASSHRTSGGASNIQYF.

Only a few counts were recorded for this clone. This chain joins TRBV5-6 and TRBJ1-1; 9 bases line up with TRBD1. CDR3 length: 15 residues. The V gene's germline CDR1 is SGHDT and CDR2 YYEEEE. V was clipped by 5 bases and J by 1 base; unmatched bases: 6. For the CDR3, the DNA is TGTGCCAGCAGTTTTTTGGGACAGGGGAACACTGAAGCTTTCTTT. Translated: CASSFLGQGNTEAFF.

This clone was picked up many times. This rearrangement joins TRBV9 to TRBJ2-3; TRBD2 aligns across 10 bases. The V gene end was trimmed by 0 bases and the J gene end by 1 base; junction bases not matched to a gene: 2. Germline CDR1 and CDR2: SGDLS and YYNGEE. The CDR3 extends over 16 amino acids. The CDR3 is CASSVVLAGGTDTQYF. The DNA of the CDR3 is TGTGCCAGCAGCGTAGTCCTAGCGGGGGGCACAGATACGCAGTATTTT.

Only one count was recorded for this clone. This chain joins TRBV5-4 and TRBJ1-2, with D possibly being TRBD1 (6 bases). Germline loops: CDR1 SGHNT, CDR2 YYREEE (reference sequence). The length of the CDR3 is 14 residues. Trimming stripped 2 bases from V and 3 bases from J, with 11 bases between. The CDR3, as DNA: TGTGCCAGCAGCTTTTCGTCAGGGGACTATGGCTACACCTTC. Translating gives CASSFSSGDYGYTF.

The chain links TRBV30 to TRBJ2-2, with D perhaps matching TRBD2 (5 bases). The CDR3 spans 12 residues. Deletions cut 2 bases from V and 10 bases from J, with 11 bases between. From germline, CDR1 is GTSNPN and CDR2 SVGIG (reference sequence). The DNA of the CDR3 is TGTGCCTGGAGTACGGGGTTTGAGGAGCTGTTTTTT. Residues: CAWSTGFEELFF.

The chain couples TRBV27 to TRBJ1-5, with D perhaps matching TRBD1 (6 bases). CDR3 length: 14 residues. V was trimmed by 6 bases and J by 3 bases, leaving 12 bases between them. Germline CDR1 and CDR2: MNHEY and SMNVEV (reference sequence). In DNA form, the CDR3 reads TGTGCCAGCAGCCCCCGGGACAACAATCAGCCCCAGCATTTT. As protein: CASSPRDNNQPQHF.

This clone showed up just a few times. This rearrangement joins TRBV5-1 to TRBJ1-2, with D unresolved. Germline V gene data show CDR1 as SGHRS and CDR2 as YFSETQ. CDR3 length: 17 residues. Deletions cut 1 base from V and 0 bases from J, with 16 bases between. CDR3 sequence (DNA): TGCGCCAGCAGCTTGTCCCGATCCAGCGGAGCTAACTATGGCTACACCTTC. This encodes CASSLSRSSGANYGYTF. Complete variable domain (other parts from reference TRBV5-1 and TRBJ1-2): KAGVTQTPRYLIKTRGQQVTLSCSPISGHRSVSWYQQTPGQGLQFLFEYFSETQRNKGNFPGRFSGRQFSNSRSEMNVSTLELGDSALYLCASSLSRSSGANYGYTFGSGTRLTVV.

This chain links TRBV25-1 with TRBJ2-5; 10 bases align to TRBD1. The CDR3 loop spans 14 amino acids. Trimming took 5 bases from V and 7 from J; bases not matched to a gene: 7. Germline CDR1 is MGHDK and CDR2 is SYGVNS. For the CDR3, the DNA is TGTGCCAGCAGTCCGAAGGGGACAGGGGCGACCCAGTACTTC. The encoded protein is CASSPKGTGATQYF.

The rearrangement joins TRBV6-5 to TRBJ1-5; 7 nucleotides align to TRBD1. CDR3 length: 13 amino acids. Germline V lookup: CDR1 MNHEY, CDR2 SVGAGI. V shed 7 bases, J shed 4 bases, and the junction held 4 bases outside the gene matches. This chain's CDR3 is CASIRTGNQPQHF. The CDR3 nucleotides are TGTGCCAGCATCAGGACAGGAAATCAGCCCCAGCATTTT.

The V and J genes are TRBV6-6 and TRBJ1-2; 7 bases align to TRBD1. There are 13 residues in the CDR3. V dropped 6 bases and J dropped 14; count of bases not matched to a gene: 15. Germline V CDR1 and CDR2: MNHNY, SVGAGI (reference sequence). The CDR3 is CASSETGASPYTF. The CDR3 region has the DNA TGTGCCAGCAGCGAAACAGGGGCCTCCCCCTATACCTTC.

The rearrangement joins TRBV7-9 to TRBJ2-3, with 8 bases identical to TRBD2. V gave up 3 bases and J gave up 5 bases; unmatched junction bases: 7. Germline assignment: CDR1 SEHNR and CDR2 FQNEAQ (reference sequence). The CDR3 spans 15 residues. This chain's CDR3 is CASSLETGGRDTQYF. The CDR3 DNA follows: TGTGCCAGCAGCTTGGAGACGGGGGGGCGAGATACGCAGTATTTT.

J is TRBJ2-7 and V is TRBV6-6, with D tentatively TRBD2 (5 bases). Trimming removed 6 bases at V and 0 bases at J, with 15 bases between. The germline CDR1 and CDR2 sequences are MNHNY and SVGAGI (reference sequence). The CDR3 is 15 residues long. The CDR3 loop is CASRSTTRTSYEQYF. CDR3 in DNA: TGTGCCAGCAGGTCAACAACTAGAACCTCCTACGAGCAGTACTTC.

The rearrangement joins TRBV5-1 to TRBJ2-5; D ambiguous. Germline loops: CDR1 SGHRS, CDR2 YFSETQ. Trimming removed 3 bases from V and 2 bases from J, with 5 bases in between. The CDR3 has 12 residues. The CDR3 DNA reads TGCGCCAGCAGCTCGGGTCAAGAGACCCAGTACTTC. This gives the protein CASSSGQETQYF.

The chain combines TRBV7-8 with TRBJ2-1; D is perhaps TRBD2 (5 bases). Germline V gene lookup returns CDR1 SGHVS and CDR2 FQNEAQ. The CDR3 totals 14 residues. Trimming left V 5 bases short and J 8 bases short, with 16 bases between. The CDR3 region is CASSPTRTVDEQFF. The CDR3 nucleotides read TGTGCCAGCAGCCCTACTAGGACTGTCGATGAGCAGTTCTTC.